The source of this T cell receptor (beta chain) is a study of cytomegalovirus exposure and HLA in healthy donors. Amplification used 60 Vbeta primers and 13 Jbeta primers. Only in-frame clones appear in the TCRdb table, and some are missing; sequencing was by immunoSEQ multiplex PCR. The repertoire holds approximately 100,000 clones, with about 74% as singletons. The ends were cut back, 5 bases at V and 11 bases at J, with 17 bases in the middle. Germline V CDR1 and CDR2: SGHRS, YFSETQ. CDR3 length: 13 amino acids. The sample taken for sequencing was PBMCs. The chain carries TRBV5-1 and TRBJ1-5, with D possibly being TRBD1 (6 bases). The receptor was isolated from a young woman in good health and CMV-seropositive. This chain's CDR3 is CASRDSPNGAQHF. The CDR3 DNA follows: TGCGCCAGCAGGGACAGTCCTAATGGGGCCCAGCATTTT.